Each of the 21 T cell receptor beta chains below was sequenced from the same sample in a study of blood T cell repertoires in COVID-19. Here immunoSEQ multiplex PCR was the method, and the copy in TCRdb shows in-frame clones only, minus some. This table has around 140,000 clones, over 70% appearing once. Sequencing was done on a sample of PBMCs or T cells enriched from blood (not recorded which). These receptors were taken from a man in his 60s who had recovered from COVID-19.

This chain links TRBV27 with TRBJ1-5; 8 bases match TRBD1. V shed 7 bases, J shed 2 bases, and the junction held 4 bases outside the gene matches. CDR3 length: 14 residues. Germline CDR1 and CDR2: MNHEY and SMNVEV (reference sequence). As DNA, the CDR3 is TGTGCCAGCAAGGGACAGGTGGGCAATCAGCCCCAGCATTTT. It is translated as CASKGQVGNQPQHF.

This clone was seen more than once but under ten times. This chain joins TRBV2 and TRBJ2-7; 10 positions agree with TRBD1. CDR1 and CDR2 (germline): SNHLY, FYNNEI. The CDR3 has 14 residues. The V gene end was trimmed by 4 bases and the J gene end by 3 bases; junction bases not matched to a gene: 3. The DNA of the CDR3 is TGTGCCAGCAGTGGACAGGGGGCTCGCTACGAGCAGTACTTC. This translates into CASSGQGARYEQYF.

The rearrangement uses TRBV2 and TRBJ2-7; no definite D call. The CDR3 is 12 amino acids. Germline values: CDR1 SNHLY, CDR2 FYNNEI. V was cut by 7 bases and J by 3 bases, with 10 bases left in between. Here the CDR3 DNA reads TGTGCCAGCAAGAACAATTACTACGAGCAGTACTTC. It is translated as CASKNNYYEQYF.

V is TRBV4-1 and J is TRBJ1-5; D unresolved. Trimming removed 5 bases at V and 2 bases at J, with 16 bases between. The CDR3 sequence is 16 residues long. The germline CDR1 and CDR2 sequences are MGHRA and YSYEKL. For the CDR3, the DNA is TGCGCCAGCAGCGGGGTCCCGGGAGGCGGCAATCAGCCCCAGCATTTT. This translates into CASSGVPGGGNQPQHF.

The DNA of the CDR3 is TGTGCCAGCTCACCGCGGGAGGAAAGCACAGATACGCAGTATTTT. Protein sequence: CASSPREESTDTQYF. J is TRBJ2-3 and V is TRBV18; 8 bases are shared with TRBD2. Germline V gives CDR1 KGHSH, CDR2 LQKENI. Trimming took 3 bases from V and 0 from J; bases not matched to a gene: 2. This CDR3 has 15 amino acids.

The sample holds a few counts of this clone. The J gene is TRBJ1-1, the V gene TRBV15; TRBD1 matches at 8 bases. The CDR3 is 15 amino acids. J was trimmed by 8 bases and V by 0 bases; bases with no gene match: 8. CDR1 LNHNV and CDR2 YYDKDF come from the germline V gene (reference sequence). As DNA, the CDR3 is TGTGCCACCAGCAGAGATCCACAGGGGGTAGAGGAAGCTTTCTTT. This translates into CATSRDPQGVEEAFF.

The rearrangement links TRBV5-6 to TRBJ1-6; TRBD1 is a possible D gene (5 bases). Per germline, CDR1 SGHDT and CDR2 YYEEEE. V gave up 0 bases and J gave up 0 bases, with 10 bases separating them. This CDR3 has 17 residues. CDR3 region: CASSLGGANSYNSPLHF. For the CDR3, the DNA is TGTGCCAGCAGCTTGGGTGGGGCGAACTCCTATAATTCACCCCTCCACTTT.

This chain joins TRBV5-1 and TRBJ2-1; unclear D gene. In germline, CDR1 is SGHRS, CDR2 YFSETQ. Trimming took 2 bases from V and 4 from J, leaving 13 bases between them. CDR3 length: 15 residues. CDR3: CASSLVSNQYNEQFF. CDR3 DNA sequence: TGCGCCAGCAGCTTAGTCTCAAATCAGTACAATGAGCAGTTCTTC.

The V and J genes are TRBV9 and TRBJ2-2, with 9 bases that match TRBD2. The CDR3 covers 14 residues. V lost 2 bases and J lost 7; bases outside the gene matches: 3. Germline V CDR1 and CDR2: SGDLS, YYNGEE. The DNA of the CDR3 is TGTGCCAGCAGCGTTCAACTAGCGGGCGGGGAGCTGTTTTTT. It specifies CASSVQLAGGELFF.

The J gene is TRBJ1-1, the V gene TRBV18; 9 nucleotides align to TRBD1. Germline V gene data show CDR1 as KGHSH and CDR2 as LQKENI. Unmatched junction bases numbered 5, after V lost 5 bases and J lost 7 bases. The CDR3 consists of 13 residues. The CDR3: CASSSGQGGEAFF. The CDR3, as DNA: TGTGCCAGCTCATCGGGACAGGGTGGTGAAGCTTTCTTT.

The chain employs TRBV27 and TRBJ2-7, with 9 nucleotides matching TRBD2. Losses at the gene ends were 4 bases for V and 2 bases for J; bases not matched to a gene: 6. Per germline, CDR1 MNHEY and CDR2 SMNVEV (reference sequence). This CDR3 is 15 amino acids long. CDR3 sequence reads: CASSSSGRPTYEQYF. Here the CDR3 DNA reads TGTGCCAGCAGTTCCAGCGGGAGGCCGACCTACGAGCAGTACTTC.

The chain combines TRBV7-8 with TRBJ1-1, with a tentative D call TRBD1 (5 bases). Trimming removed 5 bases at V and 2 bases at J, with 21 bases between. The CDR3 totals 17 residues. Germline-derived CDR1 and CDR2 are SGHVS and FQNEAQ. In DNA form, the CDR3 reads TGTGCCAGCAGCGCCACCGCCACTGGGGGGGGAAACACTGAAGCTTTCTTT. Translated: CASSATATGGGNTEAFF.

The V call is TRBV6-1, the J call TRBJ2-7; 7 bases match TRBD2. There are 13 residues in the CDR3. Per the germline V gene, CDR1 is MNHNS and CDR2 is SASEGT. The J segment lost 2 bases and the V segment lost 7 bases, leaving 5 bases of the junction unmatched. The CDR3 nucleotides are TGTGCCAGCAAGGCGGGACTACCCTACGAGCAGTACTTC. Protein product: CASKAGLPYEQYF.

The chain carries TRBV28 and TRBJ2-7; 9 nucleotides line up with TRBD1. From germline, CDR1 is MDHEN and CDR2 SYDVKM. J gave up 2 bases and V 3 bases, and 11 bases lay outside the gene matches. The CDR3 runs to 17 residues. CDR3 protein: CASSFYAAGTGTYEQYF. Written as DNA, the CDR3 is TGTGCCAGCAGTTTCTATGCGGCGGGGACAGGGACCTACGAGCAGTACTTC.

This clone showed up just a few times. The chain has TRBV6-5 and TRBJ2-5; TRBD2 matches at 11 bases. V lost 2 bases, J lost 4 bases, and 6 bases stayed unmatched. Germline loops: CDR1 MNHEY, CDR2 SVGAGI. The CDR3 runs to 16 residues. The CDR3 coding sequence is TGTGCCAGCAGTTACGGTCTAGCGGGGGGCCCAGAGACCCAGTACTTC. It yields the protein CASSYGLAGGPETQYF.

J is TRBJ2-5 and V is TRBV5-1, with no clear D. Trimming pared 4 bases from V and 5 bases from J, leaving 12 bases between. This CDR3 region has 13 residues. Germline lookup yields CDR1 SGHRS and CDR2 YFSETQ. CDR3 sequence (DNA): TGCGCCAGCAGCCCCGGAGTGATTGAGACCCAGTACTTC. This sequence encodes CASSPGVIETQYF.

The genes are TRBV5-1 and TRBJ2-2; 10 positions match TRBD2. This CDR3 comprises 17 residues. Germline V gene sequence: CDR1 SGHRS, CDR2 YFSETQ. With V trimmed by 3 bases and J by 3 bases, 8 bases remained unmatched. In nucleotides, the CDR3 is TGCGCCAGCAGCTGGATCGGCGGGACTAGCGACACCGGGGAGCTGTTTTTT. Its protein product is CASSWIGGTSDTGELFF.

The chain is built from TRBV7-9 and TRBJ2-1; 11 nucleotides align to TRBD2. The CDR3 consists of 16 residues. Germline CDR1 reads SEHNR; CDR2 reads FQNEAQ (reference sequence). J was trimmed by 7 bases and V by 5 bases; bases with no gene match: 10. DNA of the CDR3: TGTGCCAGCAGCCGAGAACTAGCGGGGGTTTCGAATGAGCAGTTCTTC. Protein: CASSRELAGVSNEQFF.

This chain uses TRBV5-1 with TRBJ2-7, with D unresolved. The CDR3 has 12 residues. Germline lookup yields CDR1 SGHRS and CDR2 YFSETQ. Deletions cut 4 bases from V and 4 bases from J, with 9 bases between. The CDR3 sequence: CASSPPTYEQYF. Here the CDR3 DNA reads TGCGCCAGCAGCCCACCAACTTACGAGCAGTACTTC.

J is TRBJ2-7 and V is TRBV27; 8 bases are a match to TRBD1. This CDR3 is 15 amino acids long. After removal of 2 bases from V and 5 bases from J, the junction contained 8 bases not matched to a gene. CDR1 is MNHEY, CDR2 SMNVEV, per germline (reference sequence). The CDR3 sequence is CASSLRQGASDEQYF. The CDR3 region has the DNA TGTGCCAGCAGTTTACGCCAGGGGGCCAGCGACGAGCAGTACTTC.

V is TRBV6-5 and J is TRBJ2-7; 7 positions agree with TRBD1. This CDR3 is 13 amino acids long. V shed 5 bases and J 2 bases; nucleotides not matched to a gene: 3. CDR1 and CDR2 (germline): MNHEY, SVGAGI. In DNA form, the CDR3 reads TGTGCCAGCAGTAACAGGGGCCCCTACGAGCAGTACTTC. It codes for CASSNRGPYEQYF.